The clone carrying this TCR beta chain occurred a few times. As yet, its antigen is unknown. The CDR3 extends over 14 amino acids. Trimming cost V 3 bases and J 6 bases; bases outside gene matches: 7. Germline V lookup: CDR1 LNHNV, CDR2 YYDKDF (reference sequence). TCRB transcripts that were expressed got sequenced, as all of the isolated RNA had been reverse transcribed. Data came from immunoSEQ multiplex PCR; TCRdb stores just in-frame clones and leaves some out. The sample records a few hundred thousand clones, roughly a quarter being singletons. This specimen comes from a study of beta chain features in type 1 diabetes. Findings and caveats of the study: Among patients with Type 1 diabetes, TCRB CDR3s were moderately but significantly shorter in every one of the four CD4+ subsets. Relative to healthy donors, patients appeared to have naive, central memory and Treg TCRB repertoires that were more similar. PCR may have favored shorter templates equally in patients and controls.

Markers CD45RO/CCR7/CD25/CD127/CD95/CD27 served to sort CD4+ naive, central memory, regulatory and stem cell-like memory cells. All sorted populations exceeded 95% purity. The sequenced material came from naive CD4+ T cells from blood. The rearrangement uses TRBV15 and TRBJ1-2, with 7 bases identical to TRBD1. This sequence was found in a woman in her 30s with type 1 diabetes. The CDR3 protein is CATSRTGLSHGYTF. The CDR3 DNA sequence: TGTGCCACCAGCAGGACAGGGCTTTCTCATGGCTACACCTTC. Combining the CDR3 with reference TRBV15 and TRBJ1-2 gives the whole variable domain DAMVIQNPRYQVTQFGKPVTLSCSQTLNHNVMYWYQQKSSQAPKLLFHYYDKDFNNEADTPDNFQSRRPNTSFCFLDIRSPGLGDTAMYLCATSRTGLSHGYTFGSGTRLTVV.